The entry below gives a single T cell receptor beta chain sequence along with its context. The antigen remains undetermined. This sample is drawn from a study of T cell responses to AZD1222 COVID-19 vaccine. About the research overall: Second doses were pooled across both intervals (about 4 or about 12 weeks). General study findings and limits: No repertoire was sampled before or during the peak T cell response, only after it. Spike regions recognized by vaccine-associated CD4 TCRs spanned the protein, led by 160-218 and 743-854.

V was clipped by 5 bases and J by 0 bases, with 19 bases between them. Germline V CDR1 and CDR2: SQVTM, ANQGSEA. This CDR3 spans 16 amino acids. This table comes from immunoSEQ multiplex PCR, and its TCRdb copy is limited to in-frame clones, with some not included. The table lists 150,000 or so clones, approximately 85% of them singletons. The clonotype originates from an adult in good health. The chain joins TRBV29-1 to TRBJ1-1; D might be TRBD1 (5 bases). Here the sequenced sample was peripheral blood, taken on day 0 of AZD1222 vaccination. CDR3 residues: CSVSGTADAMNTEAFF. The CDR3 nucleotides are TGCAGCGTTTCCGGGACGGCTGATGCAATGAACACTGAAGCTTTCTTT.